These 16 T cell receptor beta chains originate from one sample sequenced in a study of OX40 agonist ivuxolimab in advanced cancers. The protocol was immunoSEQ multiplex PCR, while the TCRdb copy is restricted to in-frame clones and leaves out a portion. The sample yields fewer than 18,000 clones, about three quarters seen once. Here the sequenced sample was CD4+ or CD8+ T cells sorted from blood, taken in a trial of the OX40 agonist ivuxolimab. The receptors stem from an adult with an advanced solid tumor such as melanoma, head and neck, liver or kidney cancer.

The chain links TRBV25-1 to TRBJ2-1; 7 positions agree with TRBD2. V shed 1 base and J 3 bases; nucleotides not matched to a gene: 6. CDR1 MGHDK and CDR2 SYGVNS come from the germline V gene. The CDR3 covers 16 residues. CDR3 in amino acids: CASSEFGLADYNEQFF. CDR3 nucleotide sequence: TGTGCCAGCAGTGAATTTGGGCTAGCGGACTACAATGAGCAGTTCTTC. The full variable domain, completed using reference TRBV25-1 and TRBJ2-1, is EADIYQTPRYLVIGTGKKITLECSQTMGHDKMYWYQQDPGMELHLIHYSYGVNSTEKGDLSSESTVSRIRTEHFPLTLESARPSHTSQYLCASSEFGLADYNEQFFGPGTRLTVL.

The rearrangement links TRBV6-1 to TRBJ1-3; the D gene is possibly TRBD1 (5 bases). Germline V gives CDR1 MNHNS, CDR2 SASEGT. Trimming cost V 1 base and J 2 bases, with 6 bases left between them. CDR3 length: 14 residues. As DNA, the CDR3 is TGTGCCAGCAGTGAAGGAGGGGCTGGAAACACCATATATTTT. This gives the protein CASSEGGAGNTIYF.

The chain joins TRBV4-1 to TRBJ2-7; TRBD2 aligns across 8 bases. V shed 1 base and J 4 bases; nucleotides not matched to a gene: 6. Germline V CDR1 and CDR2: MGHRA, YSYEKL. The CDR3 has 15 amino acids. The CDR3 DNA reads TGCGCCAGCAGCCAAGTTGAGAGCGGGAGTTACGAGCAGTACTTC. Translating gives CASSQVESGSYEQYF.

The chain employs TRBV4-1 and TRBJ1-3, with 8 bases identical to TRBD1. CDR1 and CDR2 from the germline V gene are MGHRA and YSYEKL. The CDR3 has 15 amino acids. Trimming at V came to 2 bases and at J to 3 bases, leaving 3 bases not matched to a gene. CDR3 protein: CASSQNDRGGNTIYF. CDR3 nucleotide sequence: TGCGCCAGCAGCCAAAATGACAGGGGTGGAAACACCATATATTTT.

This clone was observed a handful of times. CDR3 nucleotides: TGTGCCAGCAGTGAAGGGCGGAACACTGAAGCTTTCTTT. It specifies CASSEGRNTEAFF. The chain joins TRBV6-1 to TRBJ1-1; no firm D call. CDR1 is MNHNS and CDR2 is SASEGT in the germline V gene. The V and J ends lost 1 base and 1 base respectively, with 4 bases between them. There are 13 residues in the CDR3.

This chain joins TRBV30 and TRBJ2-3, with D uncertain. Germline assignment: CDR1 GTSNPN and CDR2 SVGIG (reference sequence). The CDR3 is made up of 10 amino acids. The V gene lost 5 bases and the J gene lost 6 bases, with 6 bases spanning the gap. CDR3 sequence: CAWGLDTQYF. CDR3 nucleotide sequence: TGTGCCTGGGGCCTGGATACGCAGTATTTT. Filled out from reference TRBV30 and TRBJ2-3, the complete variable domain reads SQTIHQWPATLVQPVGSPLSLECTVEGTSNPNLYWYRQAAGRGLQLLFYSVGIGQISSEVPQNLSASRPQDRQFILSSKKLLLSDSGFYLCAWGLDTQYFGPGTRLTVL.

This clone was seen more than once but under ten times. This chain links TRBV7-8 with TRBJ2-2; the match to TRBD2 covers 12 bases. This CDR3 has 16 amino acids. V gave up 4 bases and J gave up 5 bases; unmatched junction bases: 5. Per the germline V gene, CDR1 is SGHVS and CDR2 is FQNEAQ. Here the CDR3 DNA reads TGTGCCAGCAGCTCCTTAACTAGCGGGAGGACCGGGGAGCTGTTTTTT. This gives the protein CASSSLTSGRTGELFF.

This chain joins TRBV13 and TRBJ2-1, with 9 bases that match TRBD2. Germline lookup yields CDR1 PRHDT and CDR2 FYEKMQ (reference sequence). The CDR3 has 18 residues. The ends lost 5 bases at V and 4 bases at J; junction bases unmatched: 15. The CDR3 protein is CASSLHSSGISRYNEQFF. CDR3 DNA sequence: TGTGCCAGCAGCCTCCATTCTAGCGGGATTTCCAGGTACAATGAGCAGTTCTTC. Based on the CDR3 plus reference TRBV13 and TRBJ2-1, the full variable domain is AAGVIQSPRHLIKEKRETATLKCYPIPRHDTVYWYQQGPGQDPQFLISFYEKMQSDKGSIPDRFSAQQFSDYHSELNMSSLELGDSALYFCASSLHSSGISRYNEQFFGPGTRLTVL.

The table lists this clone with a count of one. V and J are TRBV6-1 and TRBJ2-7, with D maybe TRBD1 (6 bases). CDR3 length equals 12 residues. Trimming pared 2 bases from V and 6 bases from J, leaving 8 bases between. Germline values: CDR1 MNHNS, CDR2 SASEGT. The CDR3 loop is CASSELGGEQYF. CDR3 sequence (DNA): TGTGCCAGCAGTGAATTAGGGGGCGAGCAGTACTTC.

The chain combines TRBV7-8 with TRBJ2-1; 11 bases line up with TRBD2. The CDR3 has 15 amino acids. Losses at the gene ends were 5 bases for V and 8 bases for J; bases not matched to a gene: 8. Germline V lookup: CDR1 SGHVS, CDR2 FQNEAQ. CDR3 in DNA: TGTGCCAGCAGCCGCAGACTAGCGGGAAGTCATGAGCAGTTCTTC. Protein product: CASSRRLAGSHEQFF.

The table lists this clone with a few counts. The chain recombines TRBV19 with TRBJ1-1, with a possible D match to TRBD1 (6 bases). The CDR3 has 13 residues. Germline V lookup: CDR1 LNHDA, CDR2 SQIVND (reference sequence). The V gene lost 8 bases and the J gene lost 6 bases, with 16 bases spanning the gap. The DNA of the CDR3 is TGTGCCAGTGAATACAGAGGGGGAGCTGAAGCTTTCTTT. This translates into CASEYRGGAEAFF. The variable domain in full, with the rest retrieved from reference TRBV19 and TRBJ1-1, is DGGITQSPKYLFRKEGQNVTLSCEQNLNHDAMYWYRQDPGQGLRLIYYSQIVNDFQKGDIAEGYSVSREKKESFPLTVTSAQKNPTAFYLCASEYRGGAEAFFGQGTRLTVV.

This chain connects TRBV27 to TRBJ2-3; 9 nucleotides agree with TRBD2. CDR1 is MNHEY and CDR2 is SMNVEV in the germline V gene (reference sequence). V was clipped by 3 bases and J by 2 bases; unmatched bases: 12. The CDR3 sequence is 18 residues long. The CDR3 region has the DNA TGTGCCAGCAGTTTTTTGGTAGCGGGAGTGGGGGCCACAGATACGCAGTATTTT. The encoded protein is CASSFLVAGVGATDTQYF.

The rearrangement links TRBV2 to TRBJ2-5; 10 nucleotides match TRBD2. Germline V CDR1 and CDR2: SNHLY, FYNNEI. This CDR3 is 15 amino acids long. Trimming at V came to 6 bases and at J to 2 bases, leaving 6 bases not matched to a gene. CDR3 nucleotides: TGTGCCAGCAGAAGGACTAGCGGCTTACAAGAGACCCAGTACTTC. Translating it yields CASRRTSGLQETQYF.

The chain joins TRBV28 to TRBJ1-5, with D possibly TRBD1 on 5 matching bases. The CDR3 has 15 residues. Trimming took off 5 bases at V and 1 base at J, with 12 bases between the two ends. CDR1 is MDHEN, CDR2 SYDVKM, per germline. CDR3 protein: CASSLQGESNQPQHF. The CDR3 DNA follows: TGTGCCAGCAGTCTCCAGGGTGAGAGCAATCAGCCCCAGCATTTT. Full variable domain (missing parts from reference TRBV28 and TRBJ1-5): DVKVTQSSRYLVKRTGEKVFLECVQDMDHENMFWYRQDPGLGLRLIYFSYDVKMKEKGDIPEGYSVSREKKERFSLILESASTNQTSMYLCASSLQGESNQPQHFGDGTRLSIL.

J is TRBJ2-3 and V is TRBV11-3; TRBD1 aligns across 8 bases. The trim removed 4 bases at V and 2 bases at J, leaving 8 bases unmatched. Germline V gene sequence: CDR1 SGHNT, CDR2 YENEEA. The CDR3 is 16 amino acids. DNA of the CDR3: TGTGCCAGCAGCTCTGGACAGGGATTTTTCACAGATACGCAGTATTTT. The encoded protein is CASSSGQGFFTDTQYF.

V usage is TRBV11-2 and J usage is TRBJ2-1; D is unclear. CDR3 size: 15 residues. Germline CDR1 SGHAT, CDR2 FQNNGV. The V gene lost 4 bases and the J gene lost 0 bases, with 10 bases spanning the gap. The DNA of the CDR3 is TGTGCCAGCAGCTACGAGACAACCTCCTACAATGAGCAGTTCTTC. It translates to CASSYETTSYNEQFF.